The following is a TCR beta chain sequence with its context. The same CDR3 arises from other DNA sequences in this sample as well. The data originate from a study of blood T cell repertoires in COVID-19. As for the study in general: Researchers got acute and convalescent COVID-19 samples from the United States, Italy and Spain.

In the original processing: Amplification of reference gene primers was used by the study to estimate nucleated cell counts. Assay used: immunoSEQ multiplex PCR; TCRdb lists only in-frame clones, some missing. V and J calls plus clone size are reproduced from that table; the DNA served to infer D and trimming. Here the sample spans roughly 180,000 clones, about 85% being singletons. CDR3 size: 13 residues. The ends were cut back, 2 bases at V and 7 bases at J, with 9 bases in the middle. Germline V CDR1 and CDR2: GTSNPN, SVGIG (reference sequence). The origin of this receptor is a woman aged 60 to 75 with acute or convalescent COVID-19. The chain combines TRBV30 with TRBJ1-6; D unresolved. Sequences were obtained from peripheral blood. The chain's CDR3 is CAWSLGANSPLHF. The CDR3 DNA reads TGTGCCTGGAGTCTGGGAGCCAATTCACCCCTCCACTTT.